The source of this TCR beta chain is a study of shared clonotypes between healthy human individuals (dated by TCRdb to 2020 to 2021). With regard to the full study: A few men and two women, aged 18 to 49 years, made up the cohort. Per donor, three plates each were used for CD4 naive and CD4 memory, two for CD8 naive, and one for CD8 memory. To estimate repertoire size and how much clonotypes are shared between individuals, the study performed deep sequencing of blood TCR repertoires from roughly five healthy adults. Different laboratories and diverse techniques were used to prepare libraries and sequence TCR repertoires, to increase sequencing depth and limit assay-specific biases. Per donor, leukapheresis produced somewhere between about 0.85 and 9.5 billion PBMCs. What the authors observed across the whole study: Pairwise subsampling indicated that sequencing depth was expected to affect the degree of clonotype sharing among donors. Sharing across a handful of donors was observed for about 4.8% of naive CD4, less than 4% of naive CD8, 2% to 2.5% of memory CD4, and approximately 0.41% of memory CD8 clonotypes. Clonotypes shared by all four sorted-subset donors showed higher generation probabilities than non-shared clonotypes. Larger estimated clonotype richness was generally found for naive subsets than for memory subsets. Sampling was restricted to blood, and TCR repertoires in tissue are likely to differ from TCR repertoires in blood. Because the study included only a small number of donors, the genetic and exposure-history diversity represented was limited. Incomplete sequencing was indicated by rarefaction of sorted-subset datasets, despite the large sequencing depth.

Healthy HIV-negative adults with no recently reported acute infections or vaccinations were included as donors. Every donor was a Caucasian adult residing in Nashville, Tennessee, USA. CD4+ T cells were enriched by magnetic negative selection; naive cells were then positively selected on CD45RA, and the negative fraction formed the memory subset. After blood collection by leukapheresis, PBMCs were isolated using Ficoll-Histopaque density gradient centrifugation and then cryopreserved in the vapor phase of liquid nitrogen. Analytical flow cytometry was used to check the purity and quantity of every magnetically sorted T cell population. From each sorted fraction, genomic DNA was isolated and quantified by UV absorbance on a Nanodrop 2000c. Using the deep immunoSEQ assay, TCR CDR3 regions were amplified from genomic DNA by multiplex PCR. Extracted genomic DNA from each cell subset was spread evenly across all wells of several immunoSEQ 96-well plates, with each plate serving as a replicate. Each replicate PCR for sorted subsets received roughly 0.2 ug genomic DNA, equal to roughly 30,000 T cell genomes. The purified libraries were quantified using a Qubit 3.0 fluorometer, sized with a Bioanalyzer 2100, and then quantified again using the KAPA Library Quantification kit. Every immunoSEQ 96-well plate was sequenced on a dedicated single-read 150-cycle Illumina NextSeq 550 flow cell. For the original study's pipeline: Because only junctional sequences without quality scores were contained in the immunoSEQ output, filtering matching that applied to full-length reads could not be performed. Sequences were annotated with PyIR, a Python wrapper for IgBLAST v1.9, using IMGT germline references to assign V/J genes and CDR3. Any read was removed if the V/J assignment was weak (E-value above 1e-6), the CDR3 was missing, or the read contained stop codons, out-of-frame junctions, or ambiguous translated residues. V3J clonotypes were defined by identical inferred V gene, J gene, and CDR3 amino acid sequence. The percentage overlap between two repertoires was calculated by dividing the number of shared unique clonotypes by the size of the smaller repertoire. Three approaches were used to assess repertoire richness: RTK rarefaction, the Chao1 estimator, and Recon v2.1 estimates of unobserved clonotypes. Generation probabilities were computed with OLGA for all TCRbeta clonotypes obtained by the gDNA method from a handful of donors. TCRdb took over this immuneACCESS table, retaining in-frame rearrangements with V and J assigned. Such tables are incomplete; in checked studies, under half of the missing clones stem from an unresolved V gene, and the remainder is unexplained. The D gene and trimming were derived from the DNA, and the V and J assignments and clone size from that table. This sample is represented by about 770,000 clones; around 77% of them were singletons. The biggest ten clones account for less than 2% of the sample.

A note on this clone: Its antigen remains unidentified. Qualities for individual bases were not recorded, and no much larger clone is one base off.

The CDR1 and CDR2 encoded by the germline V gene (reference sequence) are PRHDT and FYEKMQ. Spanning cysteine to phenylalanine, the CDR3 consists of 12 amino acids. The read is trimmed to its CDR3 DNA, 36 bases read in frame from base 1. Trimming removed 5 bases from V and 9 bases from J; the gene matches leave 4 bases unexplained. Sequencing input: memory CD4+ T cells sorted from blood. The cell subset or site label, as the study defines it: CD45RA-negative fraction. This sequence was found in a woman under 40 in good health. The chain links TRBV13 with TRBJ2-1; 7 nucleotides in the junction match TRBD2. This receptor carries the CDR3 CASSGLVSEQFF. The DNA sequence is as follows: TGTGCCAGCAGCGGACTAGTGAGTGAGCAGTTCTTC.